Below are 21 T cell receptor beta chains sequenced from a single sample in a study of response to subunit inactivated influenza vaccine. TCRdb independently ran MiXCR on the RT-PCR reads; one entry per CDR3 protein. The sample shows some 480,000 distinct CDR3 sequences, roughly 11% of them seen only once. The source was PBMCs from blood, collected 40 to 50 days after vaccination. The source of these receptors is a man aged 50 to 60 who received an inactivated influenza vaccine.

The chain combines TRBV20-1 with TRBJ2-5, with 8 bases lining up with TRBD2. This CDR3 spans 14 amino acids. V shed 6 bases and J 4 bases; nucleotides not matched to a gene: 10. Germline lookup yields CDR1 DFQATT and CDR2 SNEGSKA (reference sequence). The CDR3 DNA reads TGCAGTGCGAGGCGCAGCGGGAGAAGAGAGACCCAGTACTTC. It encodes CSARRSGRRETQYF.

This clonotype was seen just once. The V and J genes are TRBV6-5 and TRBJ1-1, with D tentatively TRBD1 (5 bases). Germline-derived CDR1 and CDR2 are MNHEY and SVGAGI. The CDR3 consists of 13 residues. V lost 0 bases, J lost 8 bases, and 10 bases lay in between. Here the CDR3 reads CASSYSRGQEAFF. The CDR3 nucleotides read TGTGCCAGCAGTTACTCGAGGGGCCAGGAAGCTTTCTTT.

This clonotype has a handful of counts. CDR3 amino acids: CSVEARQGSLNEQFF. In DNA form, the CDR3 reads TGCAGCGTTGAAGCCCGACAGGGGTCGCTTAATGAGCAGTTCTTC. The chain has TRBV29-1 and TRBJ2-1, with 8 nucleotides matching TRBD1. CDR1 and CDR2 (germline): SQVTM, ANQGSEA. V gave up 1 base and J gave up 7 bases; unmatched junction bases: 9. The CDR3 has 15 amino acids.

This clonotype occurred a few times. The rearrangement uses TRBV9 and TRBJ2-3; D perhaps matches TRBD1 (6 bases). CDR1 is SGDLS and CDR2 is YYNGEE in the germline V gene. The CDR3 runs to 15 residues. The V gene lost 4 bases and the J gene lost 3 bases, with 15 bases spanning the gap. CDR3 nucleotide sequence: TGTGCCAGCAGCACCAGGGGAATTGAGACAGATACGCAGTATTTT. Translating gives CASSTRGIETDTQYF. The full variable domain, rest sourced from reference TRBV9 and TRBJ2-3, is DSGVTQTPKHLITATGQRVTLRCSPRSGDLSVYWYQQSLDQGLQFLIQYYNGEERAKGNILERFSAQQFPDLHSELNLSSLELGDSALYFCASSTRGIETDTQYFGPGTRLTVL.

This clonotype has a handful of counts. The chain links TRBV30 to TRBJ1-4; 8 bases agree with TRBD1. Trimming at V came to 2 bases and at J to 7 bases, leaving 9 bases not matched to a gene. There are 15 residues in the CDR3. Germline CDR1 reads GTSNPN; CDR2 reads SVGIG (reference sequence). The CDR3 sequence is CAWSPGGAGPEKLFF. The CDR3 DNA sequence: TGTGCCTGGAGTCCAGGGGGCGCAGGCCCTGAAAAACTGTTTTTT.

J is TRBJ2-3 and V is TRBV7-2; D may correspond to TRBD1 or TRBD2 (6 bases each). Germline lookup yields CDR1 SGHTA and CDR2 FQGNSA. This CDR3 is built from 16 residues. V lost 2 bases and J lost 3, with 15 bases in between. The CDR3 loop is CASSLTPGAGTDTQYF. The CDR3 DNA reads TGTGCCAGCAGCTTAACCCCGGGGGCCGGGACAGATACGCAGTATTTT. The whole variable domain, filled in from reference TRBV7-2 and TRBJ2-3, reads GAGVSQSPSNKVTEKGKDVELRCDPISGHTALYWYRQSLGQGLEFLIYFQGNSAPDKSGLPSDRFSAERTGGSVSTLTIQRTQQEDSAVYLCASSLTPGAGTDTQYFGPGTRLTVL.

CDR3 DNA sequence: TGCGCCAGCAGCCACCCGAGGGGTTACGAGCAGTACTTC. Translation gives CASSHPRGYEQYF. The rearrangement joins TRBV4-1 to TRBJ2-7; the D gene could be TRBD1 or TRBD2 (5 bases each). Germline assignment: CDR1 MGHRA and CDR2 YSYEKL. V lost 3 bases, J lost 4 bases, and 10 bases lay in between. CDR3 length: 13 residues.

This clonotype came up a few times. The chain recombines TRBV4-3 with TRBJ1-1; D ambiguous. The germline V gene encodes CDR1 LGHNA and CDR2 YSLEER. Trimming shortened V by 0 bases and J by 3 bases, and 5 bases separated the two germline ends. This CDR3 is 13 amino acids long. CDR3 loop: CASSQDSYTEAFF. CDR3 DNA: TGCGCCAGCAGCCAAGATTCCTACACTGAAGCTTTCTTT.

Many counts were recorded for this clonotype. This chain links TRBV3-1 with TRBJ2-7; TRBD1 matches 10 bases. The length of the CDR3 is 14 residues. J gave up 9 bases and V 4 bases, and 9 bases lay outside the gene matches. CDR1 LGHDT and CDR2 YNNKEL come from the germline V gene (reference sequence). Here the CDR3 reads CASSPRDRGASQYF. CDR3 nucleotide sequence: TGTGCCAGCAGCCCCCGGGACAGGGGCGCCTCGCAGTACTTC.

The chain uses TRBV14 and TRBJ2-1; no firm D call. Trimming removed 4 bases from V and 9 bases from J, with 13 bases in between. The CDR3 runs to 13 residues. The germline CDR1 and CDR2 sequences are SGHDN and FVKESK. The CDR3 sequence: CASSRSRSGEQFF. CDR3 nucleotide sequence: TGTGCCAGCAGCCGGTCCAGGAGTGGTGAGCAGTTCTTC.

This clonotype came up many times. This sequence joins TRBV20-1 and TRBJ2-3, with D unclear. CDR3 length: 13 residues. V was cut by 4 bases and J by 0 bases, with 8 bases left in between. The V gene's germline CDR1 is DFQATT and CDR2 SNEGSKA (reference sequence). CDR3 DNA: TGCAGTGCTACACCGACCAGCACAGATACGCAGTATTTT. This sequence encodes CSATPTSTDTQYF.

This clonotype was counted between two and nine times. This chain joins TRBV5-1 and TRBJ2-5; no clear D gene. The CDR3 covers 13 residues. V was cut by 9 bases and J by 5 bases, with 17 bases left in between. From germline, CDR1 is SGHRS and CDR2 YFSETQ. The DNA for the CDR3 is TGCGCCACCGCCCAGGCGGTTAAGGAGACCCAGTACTTC. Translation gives CATAQAVKETQYF.

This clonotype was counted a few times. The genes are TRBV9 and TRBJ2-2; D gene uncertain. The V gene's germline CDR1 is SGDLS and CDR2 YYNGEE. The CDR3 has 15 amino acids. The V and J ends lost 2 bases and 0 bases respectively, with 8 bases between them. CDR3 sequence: CASSVGQTNTGELFF. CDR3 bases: TGTGCCAGCAGCGTCGGGCAGACGAACACCGGGGAGCTGTTTTTT.

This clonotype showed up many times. CDR3 region: CSARPGQGSYEQYF. In DNA, the CDR3 is TGCAGTGCTAGGCCGGGACAGGGATCCTACGAGCAGTACTTC. This chain joins TRBV20-1 and TRBJ2-7, with TRBD1 identical over 9 bases. The trim removed 3 bases at V and 1 base at J, leaving 4 bases unmatched. CDR3 length: 14 amino acids. The germline CDR1 and CDR2 sequences are DFQATT and SNEGSKA (reference sequence).

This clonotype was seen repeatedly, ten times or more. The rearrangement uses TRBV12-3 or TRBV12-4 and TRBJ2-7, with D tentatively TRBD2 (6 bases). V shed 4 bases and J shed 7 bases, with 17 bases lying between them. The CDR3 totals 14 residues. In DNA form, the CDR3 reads TGTGCCAGCAGTTCCCAGTGGAGGGAGGTTGAGCAGTACTTC. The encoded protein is CASSSQWREVEQYF.

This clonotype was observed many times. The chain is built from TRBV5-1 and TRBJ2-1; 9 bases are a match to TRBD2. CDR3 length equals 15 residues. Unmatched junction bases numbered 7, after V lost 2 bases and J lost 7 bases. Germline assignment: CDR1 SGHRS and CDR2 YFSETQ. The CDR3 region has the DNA TGCGCCAGCAGCTTTTTAGCGGGAGCCCTTAATGAGCAGTTCTTC. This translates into CASSFLAGALNEQFF.

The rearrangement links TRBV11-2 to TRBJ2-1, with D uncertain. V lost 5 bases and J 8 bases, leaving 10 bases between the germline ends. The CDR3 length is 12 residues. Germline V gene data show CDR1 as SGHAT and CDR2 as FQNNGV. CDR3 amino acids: CASSPGHDEQFF. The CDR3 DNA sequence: TGTGCCAGCAGCCCCGGGCACGATGAGCAGTTCTTC.

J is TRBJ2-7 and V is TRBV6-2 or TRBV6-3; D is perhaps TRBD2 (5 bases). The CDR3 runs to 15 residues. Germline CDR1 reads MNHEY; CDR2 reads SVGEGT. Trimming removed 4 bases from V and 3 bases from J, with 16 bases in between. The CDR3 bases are TGTGCCAGCAGTTCGCCCTCGACTACCCGCTACGAGCAGTACTTC. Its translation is CASSSPSTTRYEQYF.

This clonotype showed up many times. CDR3 nucleotides: TGCGCCAGCAGCTTGGGAGGTTGGGGGGCGATCAACGAGCAGTACTTC. Protein product: CASSLGGWGAINEQYF. This chain links TRBV5-1 with TRBJ2-7; D is tentatively TRBD1 or TRBD2 (6 bases each). In germline, CDR1 is SGHRS, CDR2 YFSETQ. Trimming took off 0 bases at V and 5 bases at J, with 18 bases between the two ends. This CDR3 contains 16 residues.

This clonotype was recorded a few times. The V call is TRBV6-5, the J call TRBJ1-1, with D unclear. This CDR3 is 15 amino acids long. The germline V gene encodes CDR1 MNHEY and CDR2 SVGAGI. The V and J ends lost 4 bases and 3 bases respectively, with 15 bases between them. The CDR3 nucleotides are TGTGCCAGCAGTTCCCCGGCGGGTTACGACACTGAAGCTTTCTTT. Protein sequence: CASSSPAGYDTEAFF.

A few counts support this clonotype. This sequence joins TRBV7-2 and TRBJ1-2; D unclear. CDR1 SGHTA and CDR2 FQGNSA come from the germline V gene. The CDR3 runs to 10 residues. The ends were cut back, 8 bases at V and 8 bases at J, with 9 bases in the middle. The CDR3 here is CASSGGGYTF. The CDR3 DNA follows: TGTGCCAGCTCCGGCGGGGGCTACACCTTC. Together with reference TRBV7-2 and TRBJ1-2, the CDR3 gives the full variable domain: GAGVSQSPSNKVTEKGKDVELRCDPISGHTALYWYRQSLGQGLEFLIYFQGNSAPDKSGLPSDRFSAERTGGSVSTLTIQRTQQEDSAVYLCASSGGGYTFGSGTRLTVV.